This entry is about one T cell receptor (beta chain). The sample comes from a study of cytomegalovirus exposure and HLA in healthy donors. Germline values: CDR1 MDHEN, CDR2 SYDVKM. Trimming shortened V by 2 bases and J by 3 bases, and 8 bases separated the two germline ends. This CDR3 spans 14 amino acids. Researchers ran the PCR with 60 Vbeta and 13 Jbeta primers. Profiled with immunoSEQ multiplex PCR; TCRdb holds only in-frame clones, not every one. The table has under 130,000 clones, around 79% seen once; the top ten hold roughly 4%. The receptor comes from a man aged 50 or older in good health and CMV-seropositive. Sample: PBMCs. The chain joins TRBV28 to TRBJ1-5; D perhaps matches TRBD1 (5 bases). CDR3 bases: TGTGCCAGCAGTTTAAAGGGACTCAATCAGCCCCAGCATTTT. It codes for CASSLKGLNQPQHF.